This T cell receptor beta chain was identified during a study of blood T cell repertoires in COVID-19. Overall study context: Samples representing acute and convalescent COVID-19 were sourced from the United States, Italy and Spain. T cells, B-cell-depleted T cells, or PBMCs provided the cDNA or gDNA that served as material.

Recruited during active infection, patients (from Seattle) were subsequently followed longitudinally. The CDR3 totals 13 residues. V lost 6 bases to trimming and J lost 6 bases, with 15 bases between them. This clone was found a few times. Source study methods: It was from reference gene primer amplification that nucleated cell counts were estimated. Here immunoSEQ multiplex PCR was the method, and the copy in TCRdb shows in-frame clones only, minus some. D and trimming were read from the DNA, whereas the V and J calls and clone size are those reported in that table. The sample has about 120,000 clones, around 85% seen once.

Sequencing was done on a sample of peripheral blood. V usage is TRBV12-3 or TRBV12-4 and J usage is TRBJ2-7, with D perhaps TRBD1 (5 bases). The sequence was obtained from a man aged 25 to 45 with COVID-19, enrolled during active disease. The CDR3 is CASSADSFGEQYF. CDR3 coding DNA: TGTGCCAGCAGCGCCGACAGTTTCGGCGAGCAGTACTTC.